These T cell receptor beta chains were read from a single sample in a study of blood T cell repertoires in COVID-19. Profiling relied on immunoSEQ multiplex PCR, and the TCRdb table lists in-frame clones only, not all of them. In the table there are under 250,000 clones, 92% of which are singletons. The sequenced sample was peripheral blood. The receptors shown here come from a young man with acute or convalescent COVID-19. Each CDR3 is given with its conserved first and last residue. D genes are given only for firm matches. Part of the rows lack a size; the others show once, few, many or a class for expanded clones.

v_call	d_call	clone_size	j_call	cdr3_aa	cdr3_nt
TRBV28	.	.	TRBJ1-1	CASSVTGYTEAFF	TGTGCCAGCAGCGTTACAGGGTACACTGAAGCTTTCTTT
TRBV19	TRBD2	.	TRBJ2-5	CASSLAGGGETQYF	TGTGCCAGTAGTTTAGCGGGGGGCGGGGAGACCCAGTACTTC
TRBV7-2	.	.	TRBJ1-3	CASSQLQVLSGNTIYF	TGTGCCAGCAGCCAGCTACAGGTTCTCTCTGGAAACACCATATATTTT
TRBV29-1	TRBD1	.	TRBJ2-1	CSVKQAGTATYNEQFF	TGCAGCGTAAAGCAGGCCGGGACAGCTACCTACAATGAGCAGTTCTTC
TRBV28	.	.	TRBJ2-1	CASYSQTIYNEQFF	TGTGCCAGCTACAGTCAGACTATTTACAATGAGCAGTTCTTC
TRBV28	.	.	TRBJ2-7	CASSLSRYEQYF	TGTGCCAGCAGTTTAAGCAGGTACGAGCAGTACTTC
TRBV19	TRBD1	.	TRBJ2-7	CASSQATGLREQYF	TGTGCCAGTAGTCAAGCGACAGGGCTCCGCGAGCAGTACTTC
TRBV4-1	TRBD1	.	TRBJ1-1	CASSQGQGGPSEAFF	TGCGCCAGCAGCCAAGGACAGGGAGGACCAAGTGAAGCTTTCTTT
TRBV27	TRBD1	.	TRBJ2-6	CASSLFWDRSMSGANVLTF	TGTGCCAGCAGTTTATTCTGGGACAGAAGCATGTCTGGGGCCAACGTCCTGACTTTC
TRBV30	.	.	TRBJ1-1	CAWRLIGGTEAFF	TGTGCCTGGAGATTAATCGGAGGGACTGAAGCTTTCTTT
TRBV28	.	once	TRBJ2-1	CASSLLQDRSYNEQFF	TGTGCCAGCAGCCTCCTCCAAGACAGGTCCTACAATGAGCAGTTCTTC
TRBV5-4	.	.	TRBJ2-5	CASSLRQGRTQYF	TGTGCCAGCAGCTTGCGCCAGGGGCGGACCCAGTACTTC
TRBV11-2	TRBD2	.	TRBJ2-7	CASSSTLGLAGEPSYEQYF	TGTGCCAGCAGCTCTACCCTAGGACTAGCGGGAGAACCTTCCTACGAGCAGTACTTC
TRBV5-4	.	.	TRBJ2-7	CASSLRRGHAPDEQYF	TGTGCCAGCAGCTTGCGCCGGGGACACGCACCCGACGAGCAGTACTTC
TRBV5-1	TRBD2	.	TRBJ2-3	CASSFEASGSTDTQYF	TGCGCCAGCAGCTTCGAGGCTAGCGGCTCCACAGATACGCAGTATTTT
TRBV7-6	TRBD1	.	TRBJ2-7	CASSGTGRYEQYF	TGTGCCAGCAGCGGGACAGGACGATACGAGCAGTACTTC
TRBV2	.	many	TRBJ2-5	CASSVIGVETQYF	TGTGCCAGCAGTGTGATCGGGGTAGAGACCCAGTACTTC
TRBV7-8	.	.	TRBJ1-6	CASSLAAGSNSPLHF	TGTGCCAGCAGCTTAGCGGCAGGCTCTAATTCACCCCTCCACTTT
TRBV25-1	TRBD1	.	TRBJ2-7	CASGTGSRGQYF	TGTGCCAGCGGGACAGGGTCCCGAGGGCAGTACTTC
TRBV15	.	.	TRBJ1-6	CATSSGLSDSPLHF	TGTGCCACCAGCAGCGGTTTGAGTGATTCACCCCTCCACTTT
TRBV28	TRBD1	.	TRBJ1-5	CASSYLDRGSNQPQHF	TGTGCCAGCTCCTACCTAGACAGGGGGAGCAATCAGCCCCAGCATTTT
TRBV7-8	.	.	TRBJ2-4	CASSLGGLKNIQYF	TGTGCCAGCAGCTTAGGCGGACTCAAAAACATTCAGTACTTC
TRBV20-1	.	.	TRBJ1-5	CSASRARGDLLNQPQHF	TGCAGTGCTAGTCGAGCTCGGGGGGACTTACTTAATCAGCCCCAGCATTTT
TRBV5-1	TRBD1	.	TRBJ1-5	CASSLEKGQGLLQPQHF	TGCGCCAGCAGCTTGGAGAAGGGACAGGGGTTACTTCAGCCCCAGCATTTT
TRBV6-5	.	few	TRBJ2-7	CASMRFNEQYF	TGTGCCAGCATGAGGTTCAACGAGCAGTACTTC
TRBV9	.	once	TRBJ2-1	CASSSGLPYNEQFF	TGTGCCAGCAGCTCGGGACTCCCTTACAATGAGCAGTTCTTC
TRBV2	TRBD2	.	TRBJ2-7	CASRDDSGGATYEQYF	TGTGCCAGCAGGGACGACAGCGGGGGGGCCACCTACGAGCAGTACTTC
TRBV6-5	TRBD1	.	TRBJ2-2	CASSYHDRGAGELFF	TGTGCCAGCAGTTACCACGACAGGGGGGCCGGGGAGCTGTTTTTT
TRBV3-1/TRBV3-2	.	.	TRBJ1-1	CASSQEVRDSEAFF	TGTGCCAGCAGCCAAGAGGTGAGAGACAGTGAAGCTTTCTTT
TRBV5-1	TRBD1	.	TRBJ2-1	CASSLEGQVNNEQFF	TGCGCCAGCAGCTTGGAGGGACAGGTTAACAATGAGCAGTTCTTC
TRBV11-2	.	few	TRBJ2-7	CASSTTIDRVREQYF	TGTGCCAGCAGCACAACAATCGACAGAGTGAGGGAGCAGTACTTC
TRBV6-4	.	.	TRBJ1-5	CASRPHLTGVYNQPQHF	TGTGCCAGCAGACCTCACCTAACGGGGGTTTACAATCAGCCCCAGCATTTT
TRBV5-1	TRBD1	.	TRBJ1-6	CASSLDRGRGFHASPLHF	TGCGCCAGCAGCTTGGACAGGGGACGGGGCTTCCATGCATCACCCCTCCACTTT
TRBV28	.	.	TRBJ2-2	CASRPPRGVNGELFF	TGTGCCAGCAGGCCCCCCAGGGGCGTCAACGGGGAGCTGTTTTTT
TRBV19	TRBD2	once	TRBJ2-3	CASSTGLAGGKRDTQYF	TGTGCCAGTAGTACTGGACTAGCGGGGGGCAAGAGAGATACGCAGTATTTT
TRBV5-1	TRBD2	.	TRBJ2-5	CASSSTSGLSGKTQYF	TGCGCCAGCAGCTCGACTAGCGGCCTCTCGGGAAAGACCCAGTACTTC
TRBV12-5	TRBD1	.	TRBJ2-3	CASGPRTGWAPDTQYF	TGTGCTAGTGGTCCGCGGACAGGGTGGGCCCCCGATACGCAGTATTTT
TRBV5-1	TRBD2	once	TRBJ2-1	CASSRRSVAGGHNEQFF	TGCGCCAGCAGCCGCCGTTCGGTAGCGGGGGGCCACAATGAGCAGTTCTTC